Given below is one T cell receptor beta chain in context. Its antigen remains unknown. This CDR3 comprises 13 residues. From germline, CDR1 is SGHRS and CDR2 YFSETQ. V lost 0 bases and J 1 base, leaving 4 bases between the germline ends. Assay: immunoSEQ multiplex PCR; the TCRdb copy retains only in-frame clones and omits some. The repertoire holds about 76,000 clones, approximately 95% seen once, with approximately 1.5% in the top ten. The data are from a study of cytomegalovirus exposure and HLA in healthy donors. Findings and caveats of the study: For cytomegalovirus status, the classifier reportedly gave diagnoses with high specificity and sensitivity. The dataset shows that most TCR sequences were rare, while some public TCRs occurred in many donors. The study flagged about 160 TCR beta chains as cytomegalovirus-associated.

The clonotype comes from a man younger than 35 in good health and CMV-seropositive. Sequenced: PBMCs. The chain carries TRBV5-1 and TRBJ1-1, with D uncertain. CDR3 in DNA: TGCGCCAGCAGCTTGGGAGAGAACACTGAAGCTTTCTTT. This codes for CASSLGENTEAFF.